Shown below are 22 T cell receptor beta chains from a single sample sequenced in a study of patients and donors after allogeneic stem cell transplantation. TCRdb itself ran the RT-PCR reads through MiXCR, one entry per CDR3 protein. The sample has some 200,000 distinct CDR3 sequences, less than 45% seen once; the top ten hold about 30%. Sequenced sample: blood, either unsorted or a sorted T cell fraction (not recorded which). These receptors all come from a human donor who was either an allogeneic HSCT recipient or a stem cell or donor lymphocyte infusion donor (not recorded which). It is not recorded whose cells these are; they may come from a transplant donor.

The V and J genes are TRBV12-3 or TRBV12-4 and TRBJ1-1, with no clear D. CDR3 length: 12 residues. V lost 6 bases, J lost 4 bases, and 9 bases lay in between. CDR3 sequence (DNA): TGTGCCAGCAGGCTGGTGGGCACTGAAGCTTTCTTT. Amino acids: CASRLVGTEAFF.

The chain links TRBV7-6 to TRBJ2-1; possible D gene TRBD2, 6 bases. This CDR3 has 15 residues. Germline V lookup: CDR1 SGHVS, CDR2 FNYEAQ. V shed 5 bases and J shed 6 bases, with 17 bases lying between them. The CDR3, as DNA: TGTGCCAGCAGCCTCGGGAGAAAGGACGGCAATGAGCAGTTCTTC. Its protein product is CASSLGRKDGNEQFF.

This clonotype has a single count. The chain employs TRBV5-1 and TRBJ1-5, with D possibly TRBD1 on 5 matching bases. Germline V gene sequence: CDR1 SGHRS, CDR2 YFSETQ. The CDR3 totals 17 residues. Trimming removed 4 bases from V and 7 bases from J, with 24 bases in between. The CDR3 loop reads CASSPELLSGGGQPQHF. CDR3 in DNA: TGCGCCAGCAGCCCGGAATTGCTATCCGGGGGAGGGCAGCCCCAGCATTTT.

This clonotype has only a few counts. The chain uses TRBV4-3 and TRBJ1-1, with TRBD1 as a possible D gene (5 bases). Trimming removed 3 bases from V and 5 bases from J, with 16 bases in between. Germline CDR1 LGHNA, CDR2 YSLEER. The CDR3 extends over 15 amino acids. Written as DNA, the CDR3 is TGCGCCAGCAGCCACCTGGACGACCGGGGGACTGAAGCTTTCTTT. Translated, it gives CASSHLDDRGTEAFF.

The CDR3 nucleotides are TGCGCCAGCAGCTTGGAGAATCAGCCCAATCAGCCCCAGCATTTT. This encodes CASSLENQPNQPQHF. This chain links TRBV5-1 with TRBJ1-5; no firm D call. V dropped 0 bases and J dropped 3 bases, with 10 bases sitting between them. Germline CDR1 is SGHRS and CDR2 is YFSETQ. This CDR3 is built from 15 residues.

This clonotype was seen a handful of times. The chain combines TRBV29-1 with TRBJ2-1; D may be TRBD2 (5 bases). Germline loops: CDR1 SQVTM, CDR2 ANQGSEA. The CDR3 totals 16 residues. V was pared by 0 bases and J by 7 bases, with 19 bases between. The CDR3 DNA follows: TGCAGCGTTGAAGACAGGAGGTTAAGTGAAGAGAATGAGCAGTTCTTC. Its protein product is CSVEDRRLSEENEQFF.

This clonotype was detected only once. The V and J genes are TRBV27 and TRBJ2-1; the D gene could be TRBD1 or TRBD2 (5 bases each). There are 16 residues in the CDR3. The germline V gene encodes CDR1 MNHEY and CDR2 SMNVEV (reference sequence). Trimming pared 2 bases from V and 4 bases from J, leaving 15 bases between. The CDR3 loop is CASSLMGRVLYNEQFF. DNA for the CDR3: TGTGCCAGCAGTTTAATGGGGCGGGTCCTATACAATGAGCAGTTCTTC.

This clonotype was found a few times. The chain combines TRBV28 with TRBJ1-6, with D unresolved. Deletions cut 3 bases from V and 10 bases from J, with 10 bases between. CDR3 length: 13 residues. The germline V gene encodes CDR1 MDHEN and CDR2 SYDVKM. CDR3 residues: CASSFLSGSPLHF. CDR3 DNA: TGTGCCAGCAGTTTTCTATCCGGCTCACCCCTCCACTTT.

This clonotype was seen a handful of times. V usage is TRBV20-1 and J usage is TRBJ2-3; TRBD2 aligns across 8 bases. The germline V gene has CDR1 DFQATT and CDR2 SNEGSKA (reference sequence). V shed 1 base, J shed 4 bases, and the junction held 13 bases outside the gene matches. The CDR3 spans 17 residues. This CDR3 reads CSARGGAGSGRPDTQYF. CDR3 bases: TGCAGTGCTAGAGGGGGGGCAGGCAGCGGGAGACCAGATACGCAGTATTTT.

The V gene is TRBV12-3 or TRBV12-4, the J gene TRBJ2-7; D is uncertain. Trimming left V 3 bases short and J 3 bases short, with 9 bases between. This CDR3 region has 13 residues. The CDR3 bases are TGTGCCAGCAGTTTTACGCCGGACTACGAGCAGTACTTC. Protein: CASSFTPDYEQYF.

The V gene is TRBV29-1, the J gene TRBJ1-1; tentatively, D is TRBD1 (6 bases). The ends were cut back, 6 bases at V and 2 bases at J, with 13 bases in the middle. The CDR3 is 13 amino acids. CDR1 SQVTM and CDR2 ANQGSEA come from the germline V gene. The CDR3 DNA reads TGCAGCGTAAAGGACAGTCTTAACACTGAAGCTTTCTTT. It specifies CSVKDSLNTEAFF.

V and J are TRBV20-1 and TRBJ2-1; 10 bases match TRBD2. CDR1 is DFQATT, CDR2 SNEGSKA, per germline (reference sequence). The CDR3 has 16 residues. V was clipped by 3 bases and J by 2 bases; unmatched bases: 7. In nucleotides, the CDR3 is TGCAGTGCTAGTACCTACGGACTAGCGGCCTACAATGAGCAGTTCTTC. Translation gives CSASTYGLAAYNEQFF.

The chain combines TRBV6-2 or TRBV6-3 with TRBJ1-4; D gene ambiguous. The V and J ends lost 0 bases and 5 bases respectively, with 13 bases between them. Looked up from germline, CDR1 is MNHEY and CDR2 is SVGEGT. The CDR3 totals 16 residues. The CDR3 sequence is CASSYSATRVNEKLFF. The CDR3, as DNA: TGTGCCAGCAGTTACTCAGCCACGAGAGTAAATGAAAAACTGTTTTTT.

This clonotype showed up many times. The rearrangement joins TRBV6-2 or TRBV6-3 to TRBJ2-2; D is ambiguous. The germline V and J ends were trimmed by 6 bases and 7 bases, with 3 bases remaining between them. The CDR3 length is 10 residues. Looked up from germline, CDR1 is MNHEY and CDR2 is SVGEGT. The CDR3 DNA reads TGTGCCAGCAGAGACGGGGAGCTGTTTTTT. Amino acid sequence: CASRDGELFF.

The gene calls are TRBV6-6 and TRBJ1-2, with D maybe TRBD1 (6 bases). CDR1 is MNHNY and CDR2 is SVGAGI in the germline V gene (reference sequence). The CDR3 loop spans 15 amino acids. Between the trimmed V and J ends, which lost 0 bases and 4 bases, there was a span of 12 bases. The CDR3 bases are TGTGCCAGCAGTTACTCGAATACAGGGCCCTATGGCTACACCTTC. It yields the protein CASSYSNTGPYGYTF.

J is TRBJ2-3 and V is TRBV7-3; 7 nucleotides align to TRBD2. V lost 2 bases and J lost 6; bases outside the gene matches: 14. Germline loops: CDR1 SGHTA, CDR2 FQGTGA. This CDR3 contains 17 residues. CDR3 loop: CASSLGPSGRSGDTQYF. The CDR3 bases are TGTGCCAGCAGCTTAGGCCCTAGCGGACGTTCGGGGGATACGCAGTATTTT.

The chain joins TRBV29-1 to TRBJ1-2; D is unresolved. V was shortened by 7 bases and J by 4 bases, with 13 bases between the two germline ends. The CDR3 runs to 12 residues. Germline assignment: CDR1 SQVTM and CDR2 ANQGSEA. The CDR3 sequence is CSARSRGYGYTF. The CDR3 DNA is TGCAGCGCCAGGTCGCGGGGCTATGGCTACACCTTC.

The rearrangement joins TRBV6-5 to TRBJ2-7, with D perhaps assigned TRBD1 or TRBD2 (5 bases each). The CDR3 sequence is 14 residues long. Germline-derived CDR1 and CDR2 are MNHEY and SVGAGI. V shed 2 bases and J shed 1 base, with 9 bases lying between them. The CDR3 sequence is CASSYRDGSYEQYF. As DNA, the CDR3 is TGTGCCAGCAGTTACCGGGACGGATCCTACGAGCAGTACTTC.

CDR3 coding DNA: TGCAGCGTTGTGGACAGGGCGGAGACCCAGTACTTC. Protein: CSVVDRAETQYF. The chain joins TRBV29-1 to TRBJ2-5; TRBD1 aligns across 8 bases. CDR3 length equals 12 residues. Looked up from germline, CDR1 is SQVTM and CDR2 is ANQGSEA. The V gene end was trimmed by 4 bases and the J gene end by 5 bases; junction bases not matched to a gene: 3.

This clonotype has just a few counts. The V and J genes are TRBV19 and TRBJ1-1; tentatively, D is TRBD1 (5 bases). The germline V gene has CDR1 LNHDA and CDR2 SQIVND (reference sequence). Trimming cost V 7 bases and J 7 bases, with 19 bases left between them. The CDR3 has 14 residues. Here the CDR3 DNA reads TGTGCCAGTATCACCGGGGCTGGGAGAGGTGAAGCTTTCTTT. Its protein is CASITGAGRGEAFF.

The genes are TRBV12-3 or TRBV12-4 and TRBJ2-1, with 10 positions matching TRBD2. The CDR3 is 14 residues long. Germline trimming cut 8 bases from V and 3 bases from J; bases unmatched to any gene: 4. CDR3 coding DNA: TGTGCCAGCGTAGGGACTAGCGACTACAATGAGCAGTTCTTC. Protein: CASVGTSDYNEQFF.

The V and J genes are TRBV20-1 and TRBJ1-1; D gene unclear. The CDR3 runs 11 residues. V was clipped by 5 bases and J by 6 bases, with 10 bases between them. Germline V gives CDR1 DFQATT, CDR2 SNEGSKA (reference sequence). The CDR3 reads CSAPISSEAFF. The CDR3 bases are TGCAGTGCTCCCATAAGCTCTGAAGCTTTCTTT.